This TCR beta chain was sequenced in a study of OX40 agonist ivuxolimab in advanced cancers. Study findings and constraints: Normalized T-cell clonal expansion was also low in some nonresponders.

This CDR3 comprises 16 residues. Germline lookup yields CDR1 SGDLS and CDR2 YYNGEE. V dropped 3 bases and J dropped 2; count of bases not matched to a gene: 6. About this clone itself: Its antigen is unidentified.

Profiled with immunoSEQ multiplex PCR; TCRdb holds only in-frame clones, not every one. Of about 82,000 clones in the sample, 92% were seen once. The sequence derives from an adult with an advanced solid tumor such as melanoma, head and neck, liver or kidney cancer. The sample consisted of CD4+ or CD8+ T cells sorted from blood, taken in a trial of the OX40 agonist ivuxolimab. This chain joins TRBV9 and TRBJ2-5; 11 positions match TRBD1. The CDR3 DNA reads TGTGCCAGCAGCGGGGCGGGACAGGGGGTTCAAGAGACCCAGTACTTC. It specifies CASSGAGQGVQETQYF.